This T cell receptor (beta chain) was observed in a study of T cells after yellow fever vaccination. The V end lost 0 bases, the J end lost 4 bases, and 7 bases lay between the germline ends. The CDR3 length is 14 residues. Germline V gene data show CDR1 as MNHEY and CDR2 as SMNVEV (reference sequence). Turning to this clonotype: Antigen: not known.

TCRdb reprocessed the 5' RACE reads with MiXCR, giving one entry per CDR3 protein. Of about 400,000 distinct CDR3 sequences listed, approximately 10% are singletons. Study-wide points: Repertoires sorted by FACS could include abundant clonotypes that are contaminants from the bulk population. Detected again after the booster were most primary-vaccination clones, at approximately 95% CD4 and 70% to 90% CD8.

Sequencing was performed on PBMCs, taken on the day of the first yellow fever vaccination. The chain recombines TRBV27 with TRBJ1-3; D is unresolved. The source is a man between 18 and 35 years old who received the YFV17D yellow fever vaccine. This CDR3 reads CASSLSPGGNTIYF. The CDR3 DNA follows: TGTGCCAGCAGTTTATCCCCTGGAGGAAACACCATATATTTT.